The source of this T cell receptor beta chain is a study of cytomegalovirus exposure and HLA in healthy donors. Whole-study results and caveats: CMV serostatus was the only immune exposure information that was available. V- and J-gene trimming of TCR beta was linked (in a later analysis) to a missense DCLRE1C variant.

The PCR contained 60 Vbeta and 13 Jbeta primers. Some clones are missing from TCRdb's copy, which holds only in-frame ones; the method was immunoSEQ multiplex PCR. The sample lists roughly 150,000 clones; 65% to 80% were seen once. At the time of sampling, donors were nominally healthy, though unrecorded immune exposures were likely. In the case of this clone: The target antigen is unknown.

The CDR3 extends over 14 amino acids. V lost 6 bases, J lost 7 bases, and 15 bases lay in between. The germline V gene encodes CDR1 SGHTA and CDR2 FQGNSA. The sequenced sample was PBMCs. The genes are TRBV7-2 and TRBJ2-2; D remains unclear. The sequence was obtained from a human donor in good health. CDR3 residues: CASRFTLSGGELFF. CDR3 DNA sequence: TGTGCCAGCAGGTTTACCCTTAGTGGCGGGGAGCTGTTTTTT.